This T cell receptor beta chain was captured by sequencing in a study of blood T cell repertoires in COVID-19. TCRdb keeps only in-frame clones here, not all; method: immunoSEQ multiplex PCR. The table lists roughly 100,000 clones, roughly nine tenths of them singletons. Germline loops: CDR1 MDHEN, CDR2 SYDVKM. The CDR3 has 16 residues. The trim removed 2 bases at V and 5 bases at J, leaving 5 bases unmatched. Sequenced material: peripheral blood. The chain links TRBV28 to TRBJ1-4; 10 bases fit TRBD1. The sequence was obtained from a human donor in a cohort sampled during active COVID-19. The CDR3 loop reads CASSLRTGGGNEKLFF. CDR3 DNA: TGTGCCAGCAGTTTACGGACAGGGGGAGGAAATGAAAAACTGTTTTTT. Variable domain in full (rest from reference TRBV28 and TRBJ1-4): DVKVTQSSRYLVKRTGEKVFLECVQDMDHENMFWYRQDPGLGLRLIYFSYDVKMKEKGDIPEGYSVSREKKERFSLILESASTNQTSMYLCASSLRTGGGNEKLFFGSGTQLSVL.